A single sample is the source of the 29 T cell receptor beta chains below, sequenced in a study of blood T cell repertoires in COVID-19. Using immunoSEQ multiplex PCR, the repertoire was profiled, and TCRdb retains in-frame clones only, with some absent. The table has roughly 220,000 clones, about 88% seen once. Sequences were obtained from peripheral blood. The receptor source for this set is a woman in her forties or fifties with COVID-19, enrolled during active disease.

The CDR3 is CASSQGRNIQYF. The CDR3 nucleotides are TGCGCCAGCAGCCAAGGGCGGAACATTCAGTACTTC. The V and J genes are TRBV4-1 and TRBJ2-4, with D unclear. V was shortened by 1 base and J by 7 bases, with 5 bases between the two germline ends. Germline V CDR1 and CDR2: MGHRA, YSYEKL. The CDR3 spans 12 residues.

This clone has just a few counts. This chain connects TRBV4-1 to TRBJ1-1, with D hard to call. V shed 0 bases and J shed 4 bases, with 9 bases lying between them. From germline, CDR1 is MGHRA and CDR2 YSYEKL. This CDR3 has 14 amino acids. CDR3 sequence reads: CASSQEERITEAFF. The CDR3 bases are TGCGCCAGCAGCCAAGAGGAGAGAATCACTGAAGCTTTCTTT.

V usage is TRBV25-1 and J usage is TRBJ1-1; D is uncertain. There are 11 residues in the CDR3. Germline V gene sequence: CDR1 MGHDK, CDR2 SYGVNS. With 8 bases removed from V and 3 bases from J, the gap between germline ends came to 7 bases. CDR3 sequence: CASAWHTEAFF. The CDR3, as DNA: TGTGCCAGCGCATGGCACACTGAAGCTTTCTTT.

The rearrangement links TRBV12-3 or TRBV12-4 to TRBJ1-2, with 8 bases aligning to TRBD1. V was clipped by 5 bases and J by 8 bases; unmatched bases: 4. This CDR3 contains 12 residues. The CDR3 loop is CASSKTGVGYTF. DNA of the CDR3: TGTGCCAGCAGTAAGACAGGGGTCGGCTACACCTTC.

The rearrangement joins TRBV19 to TRBJ2-5; perhaps TRBD2 as D (5 bases). This CDR3 is built from 13 residues. Per the germline V gene, CDR1 is LNHDA and CDR2 is SQIVND (reference sequence). Trimming shortened V by 0 bases and J by 7 bases, and 9 bases separated the two germline ends. The CDR3 coding sequence is TGTGCCAGTAGTATAGAAGACCGGGGGACCCAGTACTTC. Protein: CASSIEDRGTQYF.

This chain connects TRBV19 to TRBJ2-2; tentative D call: TRBD1 (5 bases). This CDR3 is built from 14 residues. V lost 5 bases and J lost 4, with 11 bases in between. Germline lookup yields CDR1 LNHDA and CDR2 SQIVND (reference sequence). The CDR3 nucleotides are TGTGCCAGTAGTTTTCGGCAGGGCACCGGGGAGCTGTTTTTT. Amino acids: CASSFRQGTGELFF.

By its share, this clone is medium-sized. The V gene is TRBV10-1, the J gene TRBJ2-2; 8 nucleotides agree with TRBD2. J gave up 4 bases and V 4 bases, and 5 bases lay outside the gene matches. The CDR3 covers 15 residues. In germline, CDR1 is WNHNN, CDR2 SYGVQD (reference sequence). As DNA, the CDR3 is TGCGCCAGCAGTGCGCCGAGCGGGGGCACCGGGGAGCTGTTTTTT. This translates into CASSAPSGGTGELFF.

The rearrangement links TRBV27 to TRBJ1-1; the D is unclear. CDR3 length equals 13 residues. The V end lost 0 bases, the J end lost 10 bases, and 12 bases lay between the germline ends. Germline loops: CDR1 MNHEY, CDR2 SMNVEV (reference sequence). For the CDR3, the DNA is TGTGCCAGCAGTTTATCGAGCGGAGTGAGAGCTTTCTTT. It specifies CASSLSSGVRAFF.

This clone was detected only a few times. The V gene is TRBV10-3, the J gene TRBJ2-5, with D perhaps matching TRBD2 (5 bases). Looked up from germline, CDR1 is ENHRY and CDR2 is SYGVKD. V gave up 2 bases and J gave up 5 bases, with 6 bases separating them. CDR3 size: 12 residues. The CDR3 DNA sequence: TGTGCCATCAGTGAGGGGGAGGAGACCCAGTACTTC. This gives the protein CAISEGEETQYF.

The chain's CDR3 is CASNLGSRISGNTIYF. CDR3 in DNA: TGTGCCAGCAATTTGGGCAGTCGGATCTCTGGAAACACCATATATTTT. V usage is TRBV6-6 and J usage is TRBJ1-3, with D unresolved. Trimming took off 7 bases at V and 0 bases at J, with 16 bases between the two ends. CDR3 size: 16 residues. Germline loops: CDR1 MNHNY, CDR2 SVGAGI (reference sequence).

The V call is TRBV5-1, the J call TRBJ1-2, with TRBD1 identical over 10 bases. V dropped 1 base and J dropped 7; count of bases not matched to a gene: 4. The length of the CDR3 is 14 residues. Germline V lookup: CDR1 SGHRS, CDR2 YFSETQ. The chain's CDR3 is CASSLRQGAAGYTF. CDR3 bases: TGCGCCAGCAGCTTGCGACAGGGGGCGGCTGGCTACACCTTC.

The chain links TRBV3-1 (or the pseudogene TRBV3-2) to TRBJ2-3; D gene unclear. Germline V CDR1 and CDR2: LGHDT, YNNKEL (reference sequence). This CDR3 spans 15 amino acids. Deletions cut 0 bases from V and 0 bases from J, with 7 bases between. In nucleotides, the CDR3 is TGTGCCAGCAGCCAAGATATGGGCAGCACAGATACGCAGTATTTT. It translates to CASSQDMGSTDTQYF.

This chain uses TRBV2 with TRBJ2-7, with 11 bases fitting TRBD1. Per the germline V gene, CDR1 is SNHLY and CDR2 is FYNNEI. The CDR3 has 15 residues. Trimming at V came to 5 bases and at J to 5 bases, leaving 8 bases not matched to a gene. The CDR3 DNA reads TGTGCCAGCAGTCCCTGGACAGGGGGCGCCGACGAGCAGTACTTC. It yields the protein CASSPWTGGADEQYF.

The chain recombines TRBV20-1 with TRBJ1-1; D remains unclear. Deletions cut 0 bases from V and 8 bases from J, with 4 bases between. Per germline, CDR1 DFQATT and CDR2 SNEGSKA (reference sequence). This CDR3 has 10 residues. This CDR3 reads CSARDAEAFF. The DNA of the CDR3 is TGCAGTGCTAGAGATGCGGAAGCTTTCTTT.

The V call is TRBV9, the J call TRBJ2-3; perhaps TRBD2 as D (6 bases). Germline V lookup: CDR1 SGDLS, CDR2 YYNGEE. This CDR3 spans 15 amino acids. The germline V and J ends were trimmed by 4 bases and 1 base, with 13 bases remaining between them. CDR3 protein: CASSPGLGGTDTQYF. The DNA of the CDR3 is TGTGCCAGCAGCCCGGGACTCGGGGGCACAGATACGCAGTATTTT.

The gene calls are TRBV5-1 and TRBJ2-3; maybe TRBD2 (5 bases). CDR1 and CDR2 from the germline V gene are SGHRS and YFSETQ. The CDR3 consists of 12 residues. Trimming pared 4 bases from V and 8 bases from J, leaving 11 bases between. The CDR3 nucleotides read TGCGCCAGCAGCATTGCAGAGGGTACGCAGTATTTT. Translation gives CASSIAEGTQYF.

The rearrangement links TRBV10-3 to TRBJ1-3; unclear D gene. This CDR3 has 15 residues. V lost 9 bases and J lost 0, with 15 bases in between. Germline-derived CDR1 and CDR2 are ENHRY and SYGVKD. The CDR3 DNA reads as TGTGCCATTGGGGTAGGCGGACTCTCTGGAAACACCATATATTTT. Translation: CAIGVGGLSGNTIYF.

This clone was recorded many times. This sequence joins TRBV5-1 and TRBJ1-6; perhaps TRBD1 as D (6 bases). V was pared by 4 bases and J by 4 bases, with 12 bases between. The CDR3 consists of 15 residues. Germline V CDR1 and CDR2: SGHRS, YFSETQ. Written as DNA, the CDR3 is TGCGCCAGCAGCCTAGAAGGGGGTTATAATTCACCCCTCCACTTT. It translates to CASSLEGGYNSPLHF.

The chain joins TRBV28 to TRBJ1-2; TRBD1 aligns across 8 bases. The ends lost 5 bases at V and 5 bases at J; junction bases unmatched: 13. This CDR3 is 16 amino acids long. Germline loops: CDR1 MDHEN, CDR2 SYDVKM. This chain's CDR3 is CASSLQRGQGAYGYTF. Here the CDR3 DNA reads TGTGCCAGCAGTCTCCAACGCGGGCAGGGGGCGTATGGCTACACCTTC.

Here the CDR3 DNA reads TGCAGCGTTGCCACCCGGACAGGTTACTTTTACGAGCAGTACTTC. Amino acid sequence: CSVATRTGYFYEQYF. The rearrangement joins TRBV29-1 to TRBJ2-7; 7 nucleotides line up with TRBD1. The CDR3 has 15 residues. Germline-derived CDR1 and CDR2 are SQVTM and ANQGSEA. With 4 bases clipped from V and 4 bases from J, the junction kept 13 bases outside the gene matches.

This rearrangement joins TRBV6-6 to TRBJ1-2; tentatively, D is TRBD1 (6 bases). V was cut by 8 bases and J by 2 bases, with 12 bases left in between. The CDR3 contains 13 residues. Germline CDR1 reads MNHNY; CDR2 reads SVGAGI (reference sequence). The CDR3 bases are TGTGCCAGCGATATGCAGGGGAACTATGGCTACACCTTC. Its translation: CASDMQGNYGYTF.

This clone occurred once. This sequence joins TRBV5-6 and TRBJ2-7; D might be TRBD2 (6 bases). Germline V gene data show CDR1 as SGHDT and CDR2 as YYEEEE. The CDR3 consists of 13 residues. V lost 3 bases to trimming and J lost 3 bases, with 10 bases between them. The CDR3 DNA reads as TGTGCCAGCAGCTATACCGGGGGCTACGAGCAGTACTTC. It encodes CASSYTGGYEQYF.

This clone appeared once. The J gene is TRBJ2-3, the V gene TRBV2; tentative D call: TRBD2 (6 bases). The V gene lost 7 bases and the J gene lost 0 bases, with 14 bases spanning the gap. Germline lookup yields CDR1 SNHLY and CDR2 FYNNEI. This CDR3 is built from 15 residues. DNA for the CDR3: TGTGCCAGCACCCCTTACGGGGGTAGCACAGATACGCAGTATTTT. Protein: CASTPYGGSTDTQYF.

Many counts were recorded for this clone. The J gene is TRBJ1-2, the V gene TRBV3-1 (or the pseudogene TRBV3-2), with D perhaps TRBD1 (6 bases). CDR1 and CDR2 (germline): LGHDT, YNNKEL (reference sequence). Between the trimmed V and J ends, which lost 2 bases and 4 bases, there was a span of 11 bases. The CDR3 runs to 14 residues. The CDR3 spells CASSQWDIGYGYTF. In DNA form, the CDR3 reads TGTGCCAGCAGCCAATGGGACATAGGCTATGGCTACACCTTC.

The rearrangement links TRBV5-5 to TRBJ1-5; D might be TRBD1 (5 bases). CDR1 and CDR2 (germline): SGHKS, YYEKEE (reference sequence). The CDR3 consists of 17 residues. The ends were cut back, 3 bases at V and 0 bases at J, with 16 bases in the middle. The CDR3 bases are TGTGCCAGCAGCTCCGAATCGACAGAATATAGCAATCAGCCCCAGCATTTT. Translation gives CASSSESTEYSNQPQHF.

This clone was counted only a few times. This CDR3 reads CASSLLGGTTEAFF. DNA of the CDR3: TGTGCCAGCAGCCTCTTAGGAGGGACCACTGAAGCTTTCTTT. The rearrangement joins TRBV14 to TRBJ1-1; maybe TRBD1 (5 bases). This CDR3 is built from 14 residues. Trimming removed 4 bases at V and 4 bases at J, with 13 bases between. Per germline, CDR1 SGHDN and CDR2 FVKESK.

This clone was seen more than once but under ten times. J is TRBJ1-5 and V is TRBV19; TRBD1 matches at 7 bases. The germline V gene has CDR1 LNHDA and CDR2 SQIVND (reference sequence). Trimming at V came to 3 bases and at J to 2 bases, leaving 7 bases not matched to a gene. The CDR3 length is 16 residues. Written as DNA, the CDR3 is TGTGCCAGTAGTATCCTCGACAGGGAGGGCAATCAGCCCCAGCATTTT. Its translation: CASSILDREGNQPQHF.

This clone was observed once. This chain joins TRBV19 and TRBJ1-1, with a tentative D call TRBD1 (6 bases). This CDR3 has 13 amino acids. The ends were cut back, 7 bases at V and 8 bases at J, with 17 bases in the middle. Germline loops: CDR1 LNHDA, CDR2 SQIVND (reference sequence). As DNA, the CDR3 is TGTGCCAGTAATTGGAGGCCCGGGACAGAAGCTTTCTTT. Amino acid sequence: CASNWRPGTEAFF.

The chain couples TRBV6-5 to TRBJ2-2, with D maybe TRBD1 (6 bases). The CDR3 spans 14 residues. Germline-derived CDR1 and CDR2 are MNHEY and SVGAGI. V was pared by 5 bases and J by 4 bases, with 11 bases between. The CDR3 reads CASSRGILTGELFF. CDR3 bases: TGTGCCAGCAGTAGGGGGATCCTCACCGGGGAGCTGTTTTTT.